The 22 T cell receptor beta chains given below trace back to one sample, sequenced in a study of blood T cell repertoires in COVID-19. TCRdb keeps only in-frame clones here, not all; method: immunoSEQ multiplex PCR. Of roughly 130,000 clones in the sample, under 95% were seen once. The sample consisted of peripheral blood. The source of these receptors is a man aged 55 to 70 with COVID-19, enrolled during active disease.

This clone has a single count. The J gene is TRBJ1-1, the V gene TRBV7-2, with a weak D call TRBD1 (6 bases). The CDR3 length is 15 residues. Trimming took off 4 bases at V and 0 bases at J, with 12 bases between the two ends. Germline values: CDR1 SGHTA, CDR2 FQGNSA. The CDR3 sequence: CASSYADRMNTEAFF. CDR3 nucleotides: TGTGCCAGCAGCTACGCGGACAGAATGAACACTGAAGCTTTCTTT.

This clone was counted a few times. The gene calls are TRBV7-8 and TRBJ1-5, with 7 nucleotides matching TRBD1. The CDR3 is made up of 15 amino acids. CDR1 SGHVS and CDR2 FQNEAQ come from the germline V gene. The J segment lost 0 bases and the V segment lost 5 bases, leaving 4 bases of the junction unmatched. CDR3 residues: CASSPRTGSNQPQHF. For the CDR3, the DNA is TGTGCCAGCAGCCCGAGGACAGGTAGCAATCAGCCCCAGCATTTT.

The chain joins TRBV28 to TRBJ1-3; TRBD1 might be the D (5 bases). This CDR3 has 16 residues. V lost 7 bases, J lost 0 bases, and 16 bases lay in between. Germline V gene sequence: CDR1 MDHEN, CDR2 SYDVKM. DNA of the CDR3: TGTGCCAGCACCGTCCAGGGTTCCTACTCTGGAAACACCATATATTTT. Its protein is CASTVQGSYSGNTIYF.

The genes are TRBV7-2 and TRBJ1-2, with a tentative D call TRBD1 (5 bases). This CDR3 spans 16 amino acids. Trimming took off 5 bases at V and 8 bases at J, with 24 bases between the two ends. The germline gives CDR1 SGHTA, CDR2 FQGNSA. CDR3 bases: TGTGCCAGCAGCCGCGGAACTTCGACAGACGTCGCCGGCTACACCTTC. This translates into CASSRGTSTDVAGYTF.

The chain carries TRBV7-2 and TRBJ1-4; no firm D call. Germline CDR1 and CDR2: SGHTA and FQGNSA. CDR3 length equals 11 residues. Between the trimmed V and J ends, which lost 8 bases and 7 bases, there was a span of 8 bases. CDR3 sequence (DNA): TGTGCCAGCCGCGCGGTTGAAAAACTGTTTTTT. Protein sequence: CASRAVEKLFF.

V is TRBV6-5 and J is TRBJ1-5, with 8 bases lining up with TRBD1. Germline-derived CDR1 and CDR2 are MNHEY and SVGAGI. The CDR3 is 13 residues long. The V and J ends lost 6 bases and 6 bases, in that order; junction bases with no gene match: 4. The CDR3 reads CASSGQGPQPQHF. Written as DNA, the CDR3 is TGTGCCAGCAGCGGACAGGGCCCTCAGCCCCAGCATTTT.

This clone was detected once. The rearrangement joins TRBV6-6 to TRBJ1-6; D gene unclear. With 5 bases removed from V and 9 bases from J, the gap between germline ends came to 5 bases. Germline V gene sequence: CDR1 MNHNY, CDR2 SVGAGI (reference sequence). CDR3 length: 11 amino acids. CDR3 coding DNA: TGTGCCAGCAGTCCCGGTTCACCCCTCCACTTT. Translated, it gives CASSPGSPLHF.

This clone was observed once. The chain employs TRBV11-2 and TRBJ2-1, with 7 nucleotides matching TRBD2. V gave up 3 bases and J gave up 6 bases; unmatched junction bases: 2. In germline, CDR1 is SGHAT, CDR2 FQNNGV. This CDR3 spans 13 amino acids. The CDR3 bases are TGTGCCAGCAGCTTTGGGACTACCAATGAGCAGTTCTTC. Translated, it gives CASSFGTTNEQFF.

The chain has TRBV18 and TRBJ1-5; the D gene is possibly TRBD1 (6 bases). Germline V gene lookup returns CDR1 KGHSH and CDR2 LQKENI. The CDR3 is made up of 17 amino acids. V lost 4 bases and J lost 4, with 20 bases in between. The CDR3 nucleotides read TGTGCCAGCTCACAACTCCCCGGGGGGACACATAATCAGCCCCAGCATTTT. This codes for CASSQLPGGTHNQPQHF.

The V call is TRBV28, the J call TRBJ1-2; tentative D call: TRBD1 (6 bases). The CDR3 is 12 amino acids. From germline, CDR1 is MDHEN and CDR2 SYDVKM. V lost 6 bases, J lost 8 bases, and 13 bases lay in between. The CDR3: CASRNRVKGYTF. DNA of the CDR3: TGTGCCAGCAGGAACAGGGTAAAGGGCTACACCTTC.

The chain employs TRBV5-1 and TRBJ2-7, with no clear D. This CDR3 is 12 amino acids long. Germline-derived CDR1 and CDR2 are SGHRS and YFSETQ. Trimming removed 2 bases at V and 0 bases at J, with 3 bases between. The CDR3 loop reads CASSFNSYEQYF. DNA of the CDR3: TGCGCCAGCAGCTTCAACTCCTACGAGCAGTACTTC.

This clone was detected ten times or more. This CDR3 is CASRQGGSYNEQFF. As DNA, the CDR3 is TGTGCCAGCAGGCAGGGAGGCTCCTACAATGAGCAGTTCTTC. The chain uses TRBV25-1 and TRBJ2-1, with D tentatively TRBD2 (6 bases). Per the germline V gene, CDR1 is MGHDK and CDR2 is SYGVNS. The CDR3 is made up of 14 amino acids. Trimming cost V 6 bases and J 0 bases, with 9 bases left between them. The full variable domain, completed using reference TRBV25-1 and TRBJ2-1, is EADIYQTPRYLVIGTGKKITLECSQTMGHDKMYWYQQDPGMELHLIHYSYGVNSTEKGDLSSESTVSRIRTEHFPLTLESARPSHTSQYLCASRQGGSYNEQFFGPGTRLTVL.

This clone was recorded only once. The chain links TRBV7-9 to TRBJ2-3; D possibly corresponds to TRBD2 (5 bases). The V end was cut by 5 bases, the J end by 4 bases, with 16 bases between. The CDR3 extends over 15 amino acids. Per germline, CDR1 SEHNR and CDR2 FQNEAQ (reference sequence). CDR3 bases: TGTGCCAGCAGCCCTCGGACTCAGCCGGCAGATACGCAGTATTTT. It translates to CASSPRTQPADTQYF.

This clone appeared once. The V call is TRBV29-1, the J call TRBJ2-5; possibly TRBD1 for D (5 bases). The CDR3 runs to 13 residues. The V and J ends lost 5 bases and 3 bases respectively, with 13 bases between them. The germline CDR1 and CDR2 sequences are SQVTM and ANQGSEA. CDR3 in DNA: TGCAGCGTTTCCCTAGGGGTGAAAGAGACCCAGTACTTC. It encodes CSVSLGVKETQYF.

The chain joins TRBV5-1 to TRBJ2-3, with TRBD1 matching over 8 bases. Germline lookup yields CDR1 SGHRS and CDR2 YFSETQ. After removal of 3 bases from V and 9 bases from J, the junction contained 9 bases not matched to a gene. This CDR3 contains 14 residues. CDR3 protein: CASSSRQGMRTQYF. DNA for the CDR3: TGCGCCAGCAGCTCCCGACAGGGGATGAGGACGCAGTATTTT.

The chain has TRBV18 and TRBJ2-5, with 7 bases aligning to TRBD2. CDR1 is KGHSH, CDR2 LQKENI, per germline. Germline trimming cut 5 bases from V and 4 bases from J; bases unmatched to any gene: 7. The CDR3 covers 14 residues. CDR3 sequence (DNA): TGTGCCAGCTCAGTTTTGCGGGAGCCAGAGACCCAGTACTTC. Encoded protein: CASSVLREPETQYF.

The chain uses TRBV7-3 and TRBJ2-3, with 7 bases fitting TRBD1. The germline V gene has CDR1 SGHTA and CDR2 FQGTGA. The CDR3 runs to 15 residues. Trimming removed 1 base from V and 6 bases from J; junction bases left unmatched: 7. The chain's CDR3 is CASSLRPQTGDTQYF. The CDR3 nucleotides read TGTGCCAGCAGCTTAAGGCCCCAGACAGGGGATACGCAGTATTTT.

The chain is built from TRBV7-8 and TRBJ2-3; D not resolved. Trimming took 5 bases from V and 0 from J, leaving 9 bases between them. Germline CDR1 reads SGHVS; CDR2 reads FQNEAQ. The CDR3 loop spans 14 amino acids. DNA of the CDR3: TGTGCCAGCAGCCCAAGCGTTAGCACAGATACGCAGTATTTT. Amino acids: CASSPSVSTDTQYF. Full variable domain (missing parts from reference TRBV7-8 and TRBJ2-3): GAGVSQSPRYKVAKRGQDVALRCDPISGHVSLFWYQQALGQGPEFLTYFQNEAQLDKSGLPSDRFFAERPEGSVSTLKIQRTQQEDSAVYLCASSPSVSTDTQYFGPGTRLTVL.

V gene TRBV11-3 combines with J gene TRBJ2-7; D unclear. Trimming stripped 2 bases from V and 2 bases from J, with 16 bases between. Germline V gene lookup returns CDR1 SGHNT and CDR2 YENEEA. This CDR3 contains 16 residues. In nucleotides, the CDR3 is TGTGCCAGCAGCTTACGCCTCCTTGGGCTTACCTACGAGCAGTACTTC. As protein: CASSLRLLGLTYEQYF.

The V gene is TRBV11-2, the J gene TRBJ2-7; 8 bases fit TRBD2. The J segment lost 0 bases and the V segment lost 0 bases, leaving 1 base of the junction unmatched. Germline CDR1 reads SGHAT; CDR2 reads FQNNGV. This CDR3 is built from 15 residues. The CDR3 DNA reads as TGTGCCAGCAGCTTAGAACTAGCGGCCTCCTACGAGCAGTACTTC. It encodes CASSLELAASYEQYF.

This rearrangement joins TRBV28 to TRBJ2-1, with D perhaps TRBD2 (6 bases). Trimming took off 8 bases at V and 7 bases at J, with 12 bases between the two ends. The CDR3 covers 12 residues. Germline loops: CDR1 MDHEN, CDR2 SYDVKM. DNA for the CDR3: TGTGCCAGCGGGGGGAACGTTAATGAGCAGTTCTTC. This gives the protein CASGGNVNEQFF.

This clone occurred a few times. The chain uses TRBV19 and TRBJ2-3; possible D gene TRBD2, 6 bases. V was clipped by 7 bases and J by 5 bases, with 10 bases between them. The CDR3 runs to 12 residues. Germline loops: CDR1 LNHDA, CDR2 SQIVND (reference sequence). The CDR3 coding sequence is TGTGCCAGTAAGGCGGAGGGAGATACGCAGTATTTT. Residues: CASKAEGDTQYF.